This TCR beta chain was sequenced in a study of blood T cell repertoires in COVID-19 (dated by TCRdb to about 2020). As for the study more broadly: The collaborator samples originated in the United States, Italy and Spain and spanned the acute and convalescent phases of COVID-19. Nearly every sample came with metadata listing a de-identified subject ID, COVID-19 status, age in years and sex. The dataset comprised deeply sampled blood TCRbeta repertoires from subjects exposed to, actively infected with, or recovered from COVID-19. Where HLA class I and class II types were available, the types were taken from metadata supplied by the sample provider, not from assay-based typing. The repertoires were released in a freely available public database meant as a resource for research on the immune response to SARS-CoV-2. The samples were drawn from two sources: the first 160 participants of the ongoing ImmuneRACE study, and some 1,300 subjects contributed by 6 global collaborators. The prospective study material was composed of cDNA or gDNA derived from T cells, B-cell-depleted T cells, or PBMCs. What the authors observed across the whole study: The amount of clinical and demographic metadata varied by source and participant and was provided uncurated.

TCRbeta CDR3 regions were amplified from genomic DNA using the immunoSEQ Assay, a bias-controlled multiplex PCR. The original methods were these. The number of nucleated cells in each sample was estimated from the amplification of reference gene primers within the assay. To quantify the absolute abundance of each unique TCRbeta CDR3 rearrangement, sequence reads were collapsed and filtered. Productive Simpson clonality was computed per sample as the square root of Simpson's diversity index over productive rearrangements. TCRdb took this table from immuneACCESS and kept in-frame rearrangements with V and J called. Such tables lack part of the clones; where checked against another copy, unresolved V genes explain under half of the gap, and the rest is unexplained. The V and J calls and clone size come from that table; D and trimming were worked out from the DNA. In all, the sample holds about 170,000 clones, and approximately 91% of those were seen once. Around 5% of the sample rests with the top ten.

As for this clone: This receptor's antigen is unknown. Within one base of it there is no much larger clone, and no base qualities were kept.

The CDR1 and CDR2 encoded by the germline V gene are MDHEN and SYDVKM. Trimmed from V: 4 bases; trimmed from J: 3 bases; junction bases lacking a gene match: 2. The CDR3 holds 15 amino acids from the cysteine to the phenylalanine. The read is trimmed to its CDR3 DNA, 45 bases read in frame from base 1. At one collaborating source in Seattle, patients were enrolled during active infection and were followed longitudinally through the course of disease. Collaborating institutions collected whole blood in K2EDTA tubes following their own protocols. For TCRbeta analysis, collaborators shipped samples in one of three forms: frozen whole blood, isolated PBMCs, or DNA extracted from either of those sample types.

The sequence is built from TRBV28 and TRBJ1-5; 11 of the junction bases match TRBD1. The source material was peripheral blood. The origin of this receptor is a man aged 18 to 35 with COVID-19, enrolled during active disease. In nucleotide form, the sequence is TGTGCCAGCAGTTCGGGACAGGGGGTCAATCAGCCCCAGCATTTT. It is translated as CASSSGQGVNQPQHF. Here the CDR3 is joined to the reference TRBV28 and TRBJ1-5 genes, and the full variable domain is: DVKVTQSSRYLVKRTGEKVFLECVQDMDHENMFWYRQDPGLGLRLIYFSYDVKMKEKGDIPEGYSVSREKKERFSLILESASTNQTSMYLCASSSGQGVNQPQHFGDGTRLSIL.